Below are 18 T cell receptor beta chains sequenced from a single sample in a study of shared clonotypes between healthy human individuals. Measured with immunoSEQ multiplex PCR; TCRdb has only the in-frame clones, and not every one. There are millions of clones in the sample; over 85% occur only once, and over 0.12% lies in the top ten. Material: naive CD4+ T cells sorted from blood. Stated subset: CD45RA+ positively selected. These receptors all stem from a man between 18 and 29 years old in good health.

This chain connects TRBV4-2 to TRBJ1-1; possible D gene TRBD1, 6 bases. CDR3 length: 14 residues. The germline V gene has CDR1 LGHNA and CDR2 YNFKEQ. V was pared by 6 bases and J by 1 base, with 12 bases between. This CDR3 reads CASSAGHQNTEAFF. CDR3 nucleotide sequence: TGTGCCAGCAGTGCGGGACACCAGAACACTGAAGCTTTCTTT.

Comment on this clone: The same CDR3 is also encoded by other DNA sequences in this sample. The chain employs TRBV6-4 and TRBJ1-1; a weak D match, TRBD1 (6 bases). This CDR3 has 13 residues. Trimming shortened V by 5 bases and J by 2 bases, and 9 bases separated the two germline ends. Germline assignment: CDR1 MRHNA and CDR2 SNTAGT. CDR3 sequence reads: CASSSRGNTEAFF. CDR3 bases: TGTGCCAGCAGTTCCAGGGGCAACACTGAAGCTTTCTTT.

This clone has just one count. Other DNA sequences within the sample encode an identical CDR3. This rearrangement joins TRBV11-3 to TRBJ2-3, with D perhaps matching TRBD2 (5 bases). Germline values: CDR1 SGHNT, CDR2 YENEEA. The V end lost 1 base, the J end lost 1 base, and 9 bases lay between the germline ends. The CDR3 spans 15 residues. The CDR3 here is CASSLGGRGTDTQYF. In DNA form, the CDR3 reads TGTGCCAGCAGCTTAGGAGGGAGAGGCACAGATACGCAGTATTTT.

The chain employs TRBV6-6 and TRBJ1-5; D unresolved. Germline V lookup: CDR1 MNHNY, CDR2 SVGAGI (reference sequence). Trimming stripped 5 bases from V and 3 bases from J, with 2 bases between. The CDR3 runs to 11 residues. CDR3 coding DNA: TGTGCCAGCAGTAACAATCAGCCCCAGCATTTT. As protein: CASSNNQPQHF.

The chain is built from TRBV28 and TRBJ2-5; 7 bases line up with TRBD2. The germline V gene encodes CDR1 MDHEN and CDR2 SYDVKM. V lost 4 bases, J lost 5 bases, and 10 bases stayed unmatched. This CDR3 has 15 residues. The DNA of the CDR3 is TGTGCCAGCAGTTCGGGCGGAAGCGGGGAGGAGACCCAGTACTTC. This encodes CASSSGGSGEETQYF.

Regarding this clone: The sample has other DNA sequences that encode this CDR3 too. V and J are TRBV11-2 and TRBJ2-7; the match to TRBD1 covers 9 bases. The CDR3 runs to 15 residues. V trimming: 0 bases; J trimming: 1 base; junction bases outside the gene matches: 1. The germline V gene encodes CDR1 SGHAT and CDR2 FQNNGV. The CDR3 reads CASSLEGQGSYEQYF. The CDR3 DNA follows: TGTGCCAGCAGCTTAGAAGGACAGGGGTCCTACGAGCAGTACTTC.

This chain connects TRBV6-1 to TRBJ2-5, with 9 bases that match TRBD2. The germline gives CDR1 MNHNS, CDR2 SASEGT. This CDR3 contains 15 residues. V was clipped by 6 bases and J by 0 bases; unmatched bases: 5. This CDR3 is CASSGLAGNQETQYF. DNA of the CDR3: TGTGCCAGCAGCGGGCTAGCGGGGAACCAAGAGACCCAGTACTTC.

V is TRBV9 and J is TRBJ2-1; either TRBD1 or TRBD2 may supply D (5 bases each). CDR1 is SGDLS, CDR2 YYNGEE, per germline. V lost 4 bases and J 6 bases, leaving 17 bases between the germline ends. This CDR3 has 15 amino acids. CDR3 sequence reads: CASSPAGTRFNEQFF. CDR3 nucleotides: TGTGCCAGCAGCCCAGCAGGGACGCGTTTCAATGAGCAGTTCTTC.

The J gene is TRBJ2-3, the V gene TRBV7-9; TRBD2 is a possible D gene (6 bases). V was pared by 0 bases and J by 4 bases, with 11 bases between. The CDR3 has 15 amino acids. Germline V gene lookup returns CDR1 SEHNR and CDR2 FQNEAQ (reference sequence). CDR3 coding DNA: TGTGCCAGCAGCTTAGCGGGCGGGAAGGCAGATACGCAGTATTTT. It encodes CASSLAGGKADTQYF.

The gene calls are TRBV5-3 and TRBJ1-2; D may be TRBD1 (5 bases). TRBV5-3 carries the ORF label, with uncertain function. This CDR3 region has 16 residues. V gave up 4 bases and J gave up 7 bases, with 23 bases separating them. Here the CDR3 reads CARSDRPGRLAGGYTF. Written as DNA, the CDR3 is TGTGCCAGAAGCGATAGACCGGGACGCCTAGCAGGTGGCTACACCTTC.

The chain carries TRBV2 and TRBJ2-7; 12 bases agree with TRBD1. Germline V CDR1 and CDR2: SNHLY, FYNNEI. V lost 4 bases and J lost 6; bases outside the gene matches: 1. The CDR3 has 13 residues. This CDR3 is CASSGDRGREQYF. DNA of the CDR3: TGTGCCAGCAGTGGGGACAGGGGGCGCGAGCAGTACTTC.

This clone has a single count. The V gene is TRBV30, the J gene TRBJ2-1; 14 bases map to TRBD2. The CDR3 is 15 amino acids. Germline V lookup: CDR1 GTSNPN, CDR2 SVGIG (reference sequence). With V trimmed by 6 bases and J by 6 bases, 7 bases remained unmatched. CDR3 region: CACPTGTSGGNEQFF. DNA of the CDR3: TGTGCCTGCCCGACCGGGACTAGCGGGGGCAATGAGCAGTTCTTC.

As regards this clone: The same CDR3 arises from other DNA sequences in this sample as well. CDR3: CASSLGGINYGYTF. In nucleotides, the CDR3 is TGTGCCAGCAGCTTAGGAGGGATTAACTATGGCTACACCTTC. The genes are TRBV7-9 and TRBJ1-2; D remains unclear. Trimming shortened V by 1 base and J by 1 base, and 7 bases separated the two germline ends. CDR3 size: 14 residues. Germline V gene sequence: CDR1 SEHNR, CDR2 FQNEAQ (reference sequence).

This chain uses TRBV9 with TRBJ2-6, with no clear D. V lost 0 bases and J 4 bases, leaving 11 bases between the germline ends. There are 16 residues in the CDR3. Germline loops: CDR1 SGDLS, CDR2 YYNGEE. Here the CDR3 DNA reads TGTGCCAGCAGCGTAGCTGCTTGGGTCGGGGCCAACGTCCTGACTTTC. Its protein is CASSVAAWVGANVLTF.

The genes are TRBV10-2 and TRBJ1-2; 9 bases match TRBD1. CDR1 is WSHSY, CDR2 SAAADI, per germline. The CDR3 totals 13 residues. Trimming took 7 bases from V and 5 from J; bases not matched to a gene: 5. The CDR3 loop is CASIKQGAYGYTF. In nucleotides, the CDR3 is TGCGCCAGCATCAAACAGGGGGCGTATGGCTACACCTTC.

This clone appeared once. V usage is TRBV30 and J usage is TRBJ1-2; D perhaps matches TRBD1 (6 bases). CDR1 and CDR2 from the germline V gene are GTSNPN and SVGIG (reference sequence). This CDR3 spans 13 amino acids. The ends were cut back, 4 bases at V and 3 bases at J, with 12 bases in the middle. The CDR3 DNA is TGTGCCTGGAAGGGGGACCCTTACTATGGCTACACCTTC. This translates into CAWKGDPYYGYTF.

The genes are TRBV5-4 and TRBJ2-7; 9 bases are a match to TRBD2. J was trimmed by 6 bases and V by 4 bases; bases with no gene match: 11. The germline CDR1 and CDR2 sequences are SGHNT and YYREEE (reference sequence). The CDR3 consists of 15 residues. The CDR3 protein is CASSLAGMGQVEQYF. CDR3 nucleotide sequence: TGTGCCAGCAGCCTAGCGGGAATGGGTCAGGTCGAGCAGTACTTC.

The J gene is TRBJ2-3, the V gene TRBV19, with TRBD1 as a possible D gene (6 bases). Trimming pared 5 bases from V and 1 base from J, leaving 10 bases between. The germline V gene has CDR1 LNHDA and CDR2 SQIVND (reference sequence). The CDR3 sequence is 14 residues long. In DNA, the CDR3 is TGTGCCAGTAGTGCGACAGGTCGCACAGATACGCAGTATTTT. As protein: CASSATGRTDTQYF.